This T cell receptor beta chain was recovered during a study of T cell repertoires in cytomegalovirus infection. Only a few counts were recorded for this clonotype. TCRdb reprocessed the reads with MiXCR, giving one entry per CDR3 protein. The table lists 400,000 or so distinct CDR3 sequences, roughly 31% of them singletons, with approximately 14% in the top ten. This clonotype was sampled from a human donor in good health (CMV status not recorded). Some clones in this sample may be carry-over from other donors' samples. The specimen sequenced was PBMCs.

The CDR3 DNA follows: TGTGCCAGCAGCTTGGGTGGGGGTAACAGGATTCCTTACGAGCAGTACTTC. This translates into CASSLGGGNRIPYEQYF. J is TRBJ2-7 and V is TRBV5-8; D may be TRBD1 or TRBD2 (5 bases each). Germline lookup yields CDR1 SGHTS and CDR2 YDEGEE. Trimming took off 0 bases at V and 4 bases at J, with 20 bases between the two ends. This CDR3 spans 17 amino acids.